These 7 T cell receptor beta chains share one sample of origin, sequenced in a study of OX40 agonist ivuxolimab in advanced cancers. TCRdb's table, derived via immunoSEQ multiplex PCR, lists solely in-frame clones and lacks some. This sample has 45,000 to 65,000 clones; roughly 82% occur once, and the top ten carry about 3.7%. Sequencing used CD4+ or CD8+ T cells sorted from blood, obtained in a trial of the OX40 agonist ivuxolimab. These TCRs come from an adult with an advanced solid tumor such as melanoma, head and neck, liver or kidney cancer.

The chain has TRBV28 and TRBJ1-2; no clear D gene. Between the trimmed V and J ends, which lost 2 bases and 4 bases, there was a span of 11 bases. Germline V gene lookup returns CDR1 MDHEN and CDR2 SYDVKM. CDR3 length equals 14 residues. CDR3 in DNA: TGTGCCAGCAGTTTAAATTTCAGGCCCTATGGCTACACCTTC. Its protein product is CASSLNFRPYGYTF.

This rearrangement joins TRBV18 to TRBJ1-2; tentative D call: TRBD1 (5 bases). This CDR3 is built from 14 residues. CDR1 KGHSH and CDR2 LQKENI come from the germline V gene. With 3 bases removed from V and 2 bases from J, the gap between germline ends came to 10 bases. The CDR3 is CASSPGTTNYGYTF. In DNA, the CDR3 is TGTGCCAGCTCACCCGGGACGACGAACTATGGCTACACCTTC.

The J gene is TRBJ2-1, the V gene TRBV9, with a weak D call TRBD2 (6 bases). The germline V gene encodes CDR1 SGDLS and CDR2 YYNGEE. The CDR3 loop spans 15 amino acids. V lost 0 bases and J lost 5, with 12 bases in between. As DNA, the CDR3 is TGTGCCAGCAGCGTAGGCGGGATGATGCACAATGAGCAGTTCTTC. This sequence encodes CASSVGGMMHNEQFF. The full variable domain, in which reference TRBV9 and TRBJ2-1 provide the parts outside the CDR3, is DSGVTQTPKHLITATGQRVTLRCSPRSGDLSVYWYQQSLDQGLQFLIQYYNGEERAKGNILERFSAQQFPDLHSELNLSSLELGDSALYFCASSVGGMMHNEQFFGPGTRLTVL.

The chain combines TRBV6-6 with TRBJ2-7, with D unclear. Trimming cost V 4 bases and J 4 bases, with 8 bases left between them. Germline-derived CDR1 and CDR2 are MNHNY and SVGAGI (reference sequence). The CDR3 is 12 residues long. The DNA of the CDR3 is TGTGCCAGCAGTTTACTTGGGTACGAGCAGTACTTC. Translating gives CASSLLGYEQYF.

The V gene is TRBV9, the J gene TRBJ2-7, with 11 bases that match TRBD1. The trim removed 4 bases at V and 6 bases at J, leaving 9 bases unmatched. Germline V lookup: CDR1 SGDLS, CDR2 YYNGEE. There are 15 residues in the CDR3. The chain's CDR3 is CASSSPGQGVVEQYF. Written as DNA, the CDR3 is TGTGCCAGCAGCTCCCCGGGACAGGGGGTTGTCGAGCAGTACTTC.

This clone occurred a few times. This chain uses TRBV6-5 with TRBJ1-2; 8 nucleotides agree with TRBD1. Germline CDR1 and CDR2: MNHEY and SVGAGI. This CDR3 region has 14 residues. Unmatched junction bases numbered 10, after V lost 9 bases and J lost 4 bases. CDR3 sequence (DNA): TGTGCCAGTTTGTTAGTGCAGGGGGCCTATGGCTACACCTTC. Translated: CASLLVQGAYGYTF.

This rearrangement joins TRBV6-5 to TRBJ1-5; D ambiguous. This CDR3 comprises 14 residues. Germline-derived CDR1 and CDR2 are MNHEY and SVGAGI. The V end was cut by 5 bases, the J end by 9 bases, with 17 bases between. The DNA of the CDR3 is TGTGCCAGCAGTGAAGGACCATTAGATCGGCCCCAGCATTTT. Translated: CASSEGPLDRPQHF.